These T cell receptor beta chains were read from a single sample in a study of blood T cell repertoires in COVID-19. Clones were read by immunoSEQ multiplex PCR, and TCRdb kept only the in-frame ones, dropping some. Altogether approximately 150,000 clones are present, 85% to 95% being singletons, with the ten largest covering 2%. Source material: peripheral blood. These receptors came from a woman aged 60 to 75 with COVID-19, enrolled during active disease. CDR3s include the opening cysteine and the closing phenylalanine or tryptophan. D genes are given only for firm matches. For some rows the clone size is stated as once, few or many, or as a class when expanded; others skip it.

TRBD1 | . | TRBJ1-1 | TRBV19 | TGTGCCAGTAGTATAGACAGGGGGTACATGAACACTGAAGCTTTCTTT | CASSIDRGYMNTEAFF
. | once | TRBJ2-1 | TRBV3-1/TRBV3-2 | TGTGCCAGCAGCCTGGGGAGTGAGCAGTTCTTC | CASSLGSEQFF
TRBD1 | . | TRBJ1-1 | TRBV19 | TGTGCCAGTAGTATAGGCAGGGGGCAGAAAGCTTTCTTT | CASSIGRGQKAFF
TRBD2 | . | TRBJ2-3 | TRBV7-8 | TGTGCCAGCAGCGCGCGACTAGCGGGGGGCACAGATACGCAGTATTTT | CASSARLAGGTDTQYF
. | . | TRBJ1-5 | TRBV27 | TGTGCCAGCAGTTTACGAGCCAGGTTCGACCAGCCCCAGCATTTT | CASSLRARFDQPQHF
TRBD2 | . | TRBJ2-1 | TRBV6-2/TRBV6-3 | TGTGCCAGCAGCTCGGGACTAGCGGGGGCCCTCTCCTACAATGAGCAGTTCTTC | CASSSGLAGALSYNEQFF
. | once | TRBJ2-5 | TRBV11-2 | TGTGCCAGCAGACGAGGACTGGCCCTCCAAGAGACCCAGTACTTC | CASRRGLALQETQYF
. | . | TRBJ1-1 | TRBV4-1 | TGCGCCAGCAGCCAAGCGAGCGGGACTGAAGCTTTCTTT | CASSQASGTEAFF
. | . | TRBJ1-3 | TRBV12-3/TRBV12-4 | TGTGCCAGCACCCCCCAATATTTT | CASTPQYF
. | . | TRBJ1-1 | TRBV3-1/TRBV3-2 | TGTGCCAGCAGCCAAGTCAGAGTGGGGGGGCAGGGAACTGAAGCTTTCTTT | CASSQVRVGGQGTEAFF
TRBD2 | . | TRBJ2-2 | TRBV3-1/TRBV3-2 | TGTGCCAGCAGCCGCGCCGGGCCCGGGACTAGCGGGGGGACCGGGGAGCTGTTTTTT | CASSRAGPGTSGGTGELFF
TRBD1 | once | TRBJ2-2 | TRBV4-3 | TGCGCCAGCAGCCAGGATTTAACAGGGGGCTCCGGGGAGCTGTTTTTT | CASSQDLTGGSGELFF
TRBD1 | . | TRBJ2-7 | TRBV19 | TGTGCCAGTAGTATCCATATGACAGGGCCCGAGGACGAGCAGTACTTC | CASSIHMTGPEDEQYF
TRBD2 | . | TRBJ2-3 | TRBV6-2/TRBV6-3 | TGTGCCAGCAGTTCGTGGCTGGGCGGGGGGGCCACAGATACGCAGTATTTT | CASSSWLGGGATDTQYF
. | once | TRBJ2-5 | TRBV6-2/TRBV6-3 | TGTGCCAGCAGTTACTCGAGTTTGGAGACCCAGTACTTC | CASSYSSLETQYF
. | . | TRBJ2-7 | TRBV5-4 | TGTGCCAGCAGCAGACCCCCCCAGGACGAGCAGTACTTC | CASSRPPQDEQYF
. | . | TRBJ2-3 | TRBV12-3/TRBV12-4 | TGTGCCAGCAGTTTCACTACTGAGACGCAGTATTTT | CASSFTTETQYF
TRBD1 | . | TRBJ1-2 | TRBV19 | TGTGCCAGTAGTATGGACATGGGACAGGGGTCTCACTATGGCTACACCTTC | CASSMDMGQGSHYGYTF
TRBD1 | . | TRBJ1-1 | TRBV9 | TGTGCCAGCAGCTCCCGGGACAGGGGTGAGACTGAAGCTTTCTTT | CASSSRDRGETEAFF
. | . | TRBJ1-2 | TRBV7-8 | TGTGCCAGCAGCTCAACCCGGACAGTCAGATATGGCTACACCTTC | CASSSTRTVRYGYTF
TRBD1 | . | TRBJ1-1 | TRBV10-3 | TGTGCCATCAGAGACAGGGCGGTGGGAACTGAAGCTTTCTTT | CAIRDRAVGTEAFF
. | . | TRBJ1-2 | TRBV27 | TGTGCCAGCAGTCTGGGACACCCACCGACTAACTATGGCTACACCTTC | CASSLGHPPTNYGYTF
TRBD1 | once | TRBJ1-1 | TRBV19 | TGTGCCAGTAGTGCAGCACTCAGGGGGCAAAGCTTCGACACTGAAGCTTTCTTT | CASSAALRGQSFDTEAFF
. | . | TRBJ1-3 | TRBV4-1 | TGCGCCAGCAGCCATAACAGGGCATCTGGAAACACCATATATTTT | CASSHNRASGNTIYF
TRBD1 | . | TRBJ2-3 | TRBV4-1 | TGCGCCAGCCGGGGACAGGGGTCAGATACGCAGTATTTT | CASRGQGSDTQYF
. | . | TRBJ2-7 | TRBV10-3 | TGTGCCATCAGCGCCTCAAGACTTGAGCAGTACTTC | CAISASRLEQYF
TRBD1 | once | TRBJ1-6 | TRBV5-4 | TGTGCCAGCAGCACAGGGACAGGGAACAATTCACCCCTCCACTTT | CASSTGTGNNSPLHF
. | . | TRBJ1-2 | TRBV12-3/TRBV12-4 | TGTGCCAGCACCACCATGGGGGGTGGCTACACCTTC | CASTTMGGGYTF
. | once | TRBJ2-1 | TRBV12-5 | TGTGCTAGTGCCCCGCGGCATCTTGACTCCTACAATGAGCAGTTCTTC | CASAPRHLDSYNEQFF
TRBD2 | medium-sized | TRBJ2-2 | TRBV6-1 | TGTGCCAGCAGTGAACTAGCGGGGGGGCCCGGGGAGCTGTTTTTT | CASSELAGGPGELFF
TRBD2 | . | TRBJ2-1 | TRBV5-1 | TGCGCCAGCAGCTCCGGACTAGCGGATTACAATGAGCAGTTCTTC | CASSSGLADYNEQFF
. | few | TRBJ1-2 | TRBV25-1 | TGTGCCAGCAGCACAGGGATTCTTCCCTATGGCTACACCTTC | CASSTGILPYGYTF
. | . | TRBJ1-6 | TRBV5-6 | TGTGCCAGCAGCTTGGCCACGGGAAAATATAATTCACCCCTCCACTTT | CASSLATGKYNSPLHF
TRBD1 | . | TRBJ1-4 | TRBV6-6 | TGTGCCAGCAGCCCGGGACAGATCAAAAATGAAAAACTGTTTTTT | CASSPGQIKNEKLFF
. | once | TRBJ2-7 | TRBV4-2 | TGTGCCAGCAGCCAAGAGGGACTTAATACCTACGAGCAGTACTTC | CASSQEGLNTYEQYF
TRBD1 | . | TRBJ1-1 | TRBV11-1 | TGTGCCAGCAGCGTTAGACAGGGAGGTACTGAAGCTTTCTTT | CASSVRQGGTEAFF
. | . | TRBJ1-4 | TRBV5-1 | TGCGCCAGCAGCTTTACAGCGGCAACTAATGAAAAACTGTTTTTT | CASSFTAATNEKLFF
. | . | TRBJ1-1 | TRBV5-8 | TGTGCCAGCAGCCAGGCGGGGAACACTGAAGCTTTCTTT | CASSQAGNTEAFF
. | . | TRBJ1-6 | TRBV27 | TGTGCCAGCAGTGGGCCCCGGGGACACAATAATTCACCCCTCCACTTT | CASSGPRGHNNSPLHF
TRBD2 | . | TRBJ2-5 | TRBV2 | TGTGCCAGCAGTGAAATCGTTAGCGGGGGATCGTACTTC | CASSEIVSGGSYF
TRBD2 | . | TRBJ2-7 | TRBV28 | TGTGCCAGCAGTACCGGACTAGGAATACGCGAGCAGTACTTC | CASSTGLGIREQYF
TRBD1 | . | TRBJ1-2 | TRBV4-3 | TGCGCCAGCAGCCAAGCGCCGGGGTCGGGACAGGGGTACTATGGCTACACCTTC | CASSQAPGSGQGYYGYTF
TRBD1 | . | TRBJ2-7 | TRBV6-5 | TGTGCCAGCATTATGGACAGGGCACGATACGAGCAGTACTTC | CASIMDRARYEQYF
. | . | TRBJ2-7 | TRBV14 | TGTGCCAGCAGCCCCTTAGATGGACTCCCCTACGAGCAGTACTTC | CASSPLDGLPYEQYF
TRBD1 | few | TRBJ1-5 | TRBV6-4 | TGTGCCAGCAGTGACTCGCGGACAGGGGAACTCCAGCCCCAGCATTTT | CASSDSRTGELQPQHF
. | . | TRBJ1-6 | TRBV2 | TGTGCCAGCAGAGCTACAGGAGTAGTCCTCCACTTT | CASRATGVVLHF
. | . | TRBJ1-1 | TRBV18 | TGTGCCAGCTCAGGTCAGGGGATCACTGAAGCTTTCTTT | CASSGQGITEAFF
. | . | TRBJ2-1 | TRBV7-9 | TGTGCCAGCAGCCCTCGCAGGGGCTCCTACAATGAGCAGTTCTTC | CASSPRRGSYNEQFF
. | . | TRBJ2-1 | TRBV30 | TGTGCCTGGAGTGTAGATCCGGCGAGGCGTCCGTTCTTC | CAWSVDPARRPFF
TRBD1 | . | TRBJ1-5 | TRBV24-1 | TGTGCCACCAGTGATTCCTCGACAGGGAATCAGCCCCAGCATTTT | CATSDSSTGNQPQHF
. | few | TRBJ2-5 | TRBV19 | TGTGCCAGTAGCCTAAGGGCGGGGAGTGAGACCCAGTACTTC | CASSLRAGSETQYF
. | . | TRBJ1-1 | TRBV6-5 | TGTGCCAGCAGCCCGGCAGGCGACACTGAAGCTTTCTTT | CASSPAGDTEAFF
. | many | TRBJ1-1 | TRBV9 | TGTGCCAGCAGCGTCGTGAACACTGAAGCTTTCTTT | CASSVVNTEAFF